The rows below give T cell receptor beta chains drawn from one sample of a study of blood T cell repertoires in COVID-19. The assay was immunoSEQ multiplex PCR, and TCRdb's table has in-frame clones only and misses some. Of more than 13,000 clones detected, 90% appear once; the ten largest clones hold over 7.5%. The sample comprised peripheral blood. These receptors all come from a human donor in a cohort sampled during active COVID-19. Both conserved end residues are part of each CDR3. Each record gives: clone size, J gene, V gene, D gene, CDR3 DNA, CDR3 protein. The D gene is left open where the match is weak. Only part of the rows carry a size: once, few, many, or a class if the clone is expanded.

abundance: NA; j_gene: TRBJ1-5; v_gene: TRBV2; d_gene: NA; CDR3nt: TGTGCCAGCAGTGACCAGATGAGCAATCAGCCCCAGCATTTT; CDR3aa: CASSDQMSNQPQHF
abundance: NA; j_gene: TRBJ2-2; v_gene: TRBV19; d_gene: TRBD1; CDR3nt: TGTGCCAGTACCTTGACAGGGGTTACCGGGGAGCTGTTTTTT; CDR3aa: CASTLTGVTGELFF
abundance: NA; j_gene: TRBJ2-5; v_gene: TRBV30; d_gene: TRBD2; CDR3nt: TGTGCCTGGGGCCGACTAGCGGGGCTCCAAGAGACCCAGTACTTC; CDR3aa: CAWGRLAGLQETQYF
abundance: NA; j_gene: TRBJ2-2; v_gene: TRBV6-5; d_gene: NA; CDR3nt: TGTGCCAGCAGTTACTCGAGGGCAGACACCGGGGAGCTGTTTTTT; CDR3aa: CASSYSRADTGELFF
abundance: NA; j_gene: TRBJ1-6; v_gene: TRBV6-4; d_gene: TRBD1; CDR3nt: TGTGCCAGCAGAGACAGGGGCGAATATAATTCACCCCTCCACTTT; CDR3aa: CASRDRGEYNSPLHF
abundance: NA; j_gene: TRBJ2-7; v_gene: TRBV5-1; d_gene: TRBD1; CDR3nt: TGCGCCAGCAGCTTGGCCGGGACAGGGCTATACGAGCAGTACTTC; CDR3aa: CASSLAGTGLYEQYF
abundance: NA; j_gene: TRBJ2-3; v_gene: TRBV5-4; d_gene: NA; CDR3nt: TGTGCCAGCAGCCGCCAGCTAGGTTCAGATACGCAGTATTTT; CDR3aa: CASSRQLGSDTQYF
abundance: NA; j_gene: TRBJ1-2; v_gene: TRBV24-1; d_gene: NA; CDR3nt: TGTGCCACCAGTGACCAGACACTGTCGGGCTACACCTTC; CDR3aa: CATSDQTLSGYTF
abundance: NA; j_gene: TRBJ2-7; v_gene: TRBV7-9; d_gene: TRBD2; CDR3nt: TGTGCCAGCAGCGAGCGGACTAGCGTAAACGAGCAGTACTTC; CDR3aa: CASSERTSVNEQYF
abundance: once; j_gene: TRBJ2-7; v_gene: TRBV2; d_gene: TRBD1; CDR3nt: TGTGCCAGCAGTGGGCGGACAGGGGGCTACGAGCAGTACTTC; CDR3aa: CASSGRTGGYEQYF
abundance: NA; j_gene: TRBJ2-1; v_gene: TRBV7-3; d_gene: NA; CDR3nt: TGTGCCAGCAGCTTAACTGGTTGGGCAGGGAATGAGGAGCAGTTCTTC; CDR3aa: CASSLTGWAGNEEQFF
abundance: NA; j_gene: TRBJ2-3; v_gene: TRBV7-9; d_gene: NA; CDR3nt: TGTGCCAGCAGCTTAGCAGGGGCAGATACGCAGTATTTT; CDR3aa: CASSLAGADTQYF
abundance: once; j_gene: TRBJ2-2; v_gene: TRBV18; d_gene: NA; CDR3nt: TGTGCCAGCTCCCCGGACAGCTACACCGGGGAGCTGTTTTTT; CDR3aa: CASSPDSYTGELFF
abundance: NA; j_gene: TRBJ2-7; v_gene: TRBV30; d_gene: TRBD1; CDR3nt: TGTGCCTGGAGTGTATTAGGTAGGACAGGGTACTACGAGCAGTACTTC; CDR3aa: CAWSVLGRTGYYEQYF
abundance: NA; j_gene: TRBJ1-1; v_gene: TRBV19; d_gene: NA; CDR3nt: TGTGCCAGTAGTACCCAAATTTCCACTGAAGCTTTCTTT; CDR3aa: CASSTQISTEAFF
abundance: NA; j_gene: TRBJ2-2; v_gene: TRBV28; d_gene: TRBD2; CDR3nt: TGTGCCAGCTCTGGACTAGCCCTAGTTAATACCGGGGAGCTGTTTTTT; CDR3aa: CASSGLALVNTGELFF
abundance: NA; j_gene: TRBJ2-7; v_gene: TRBV3-1/TRBV3-2; d_gene: TRBD2; CDR3nt: TGTGCCAGCAGCCAAGAGGGACTAGCGGGGCTTCCGGACTACGAGCAGTACTTC; CDR3aa: CASSQEGLAGLPDYEQYF
abundance: NA; j_gene: TRBJ2-5; v_gene: TRBV10-3; d_gene: TRBD2; CDR3nt: TGTGCCATCAATACTAGCGGGGGAGACGGGACCCAGTACTTC; CDR3aa: CAINTSGGDGTQYF
abundance: NA; j_gene: TRBJ2-7; v_gene: TRBV6-4; d_gene: NA; CDR3nt: TGTGCCAGCAGTGACTGGTGGCGAGGAGTCAGCTCCTACGAGCAGTACTTC; CDR3aa: CASSDWWRGVSSYEQYF
abundance: NA; j_gene: TRBJ1-2; v_gene: TRBV28; d_gene: NA; CDR3nt: TGTGCCAGCAGTCCGCAGTACTATGGCTACACCTTC; CDR3aa: CASSPQYYGYTF
abundance: NA; j_gene: TRBJ2-1; v_gene: TRBV4-1; d_gene: TRBD2; CDR3nt: TGCGCCAGCAGCCAAGAAGTCGGTGGGAGGGTAAATGAGCAGTTCTTC; CDR3aa: CASSQEVGGRVNEQFF
abundance: NA; j_gene: TRBJ2-1; v_gene: TRBV6-6; d_gene: TRBD2; CDR3nt: TGTGCCAGCAAGGGGAGCGGGAGGAGGAATGAGCAGTTCTTC; CDR3aa: CASKGSGRRNEQFF
abundance: NA; j_gene: TRBJ2-5; v_gene: TRBV5-1; d_gene: TRBD2; CDR3nt: TGCGCCAGCAGCCTGGGACTAGCGGGGTCAATGGAGACCCAGTACTTC; CDR3aa: CASSLGLAGSMETQYF
abundance: NA; j_gene: TRBJ2-3; v_gene: TRBV7-2; d_gene: NA; CDR3nt: TGTGCCAGCAGCCCGCATCTAGAGCGGACGCAGTATTTT; CDR3aa: CASSPHLERTQYF
abundance: NA; j_gene: TRBJ2-3; v_gene: TRBV6-5; d_gene: NA; CDR3nt: TGTGCCAGCAAAGGGACTCTAGCATTTCAGTATTTT; CDR3aa: CASKGTLAFQYF
abundance: once; j_gene: TRBJ2-7; v_gene: TRBV9; d_gene: NA; CDR3nt: TGTGCCAGCAGCGTAGGCGTAGGGGTCTACGAGCAGTACTTC; CDR3aa: CASSVGVGVYEQYF
abundance: NA; j_gene: TRBJ2-5; v_gene: TRBV4-3; d_gene: NA; CDR3nt: TGCGCCAGCAGCCAAGATTTTGGAGGGGCCGGCCAAGAGACCCAGTACTTC; CDR3aa: CASSQDFGGAGQETQYF
abundance: NA; j_gene: TRBJ2-7; v_gene: TRBV7-2; d_gene: NA; CDR3nt: TGTGCCAGCAGCTTACGGGGGATTAACGAGCAGTACTTC; CDR3aa: CASSLRGINEQYF
abundance: NA; j_gene: TRBJ1-1; v_gene: TRBV5-1; d_gene: NA; CDR3nt: TGCGCCAGCAGCTATAGGGGGTTTACGTTGAACACTGAAGCTTTCTTT; CDR3aa: CASSYRGFTLNTEAFF
abundance: NA; j_gene: TRBJ1-2; v_gene: TRBV7-8; d_gene: NA; CDR3nt: TGTGCCAGCAGCTTACTATCGGGGGGAGAGGGCTACACCTTC; CDR3aa: CASSLLSGGEGYTF
abundance: NA; j_gene: TRBJ2-3; v_gene: TRBV28; d_gene: TRBD2; CDR3nt: TGTGCCAGCAGCAATCCCACAGGGTTGGGGCTAGCGGGAGGATTCACAGATACGCAGTATTTT; CDR3aa: CASSNPTGLGLAGGFTDTQYF